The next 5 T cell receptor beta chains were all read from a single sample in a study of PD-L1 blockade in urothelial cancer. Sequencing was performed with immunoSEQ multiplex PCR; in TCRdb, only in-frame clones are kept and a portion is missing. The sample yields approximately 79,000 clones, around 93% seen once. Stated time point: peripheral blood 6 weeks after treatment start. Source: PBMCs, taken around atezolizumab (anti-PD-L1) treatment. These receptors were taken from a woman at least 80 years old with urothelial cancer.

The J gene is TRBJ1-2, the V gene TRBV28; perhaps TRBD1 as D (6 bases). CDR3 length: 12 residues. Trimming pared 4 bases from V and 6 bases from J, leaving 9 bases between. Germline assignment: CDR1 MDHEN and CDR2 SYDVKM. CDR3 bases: TGTGCCAGCAGTTCCACAGGGAATGGCTACACCTTC. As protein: CASSSTGNGYTF.

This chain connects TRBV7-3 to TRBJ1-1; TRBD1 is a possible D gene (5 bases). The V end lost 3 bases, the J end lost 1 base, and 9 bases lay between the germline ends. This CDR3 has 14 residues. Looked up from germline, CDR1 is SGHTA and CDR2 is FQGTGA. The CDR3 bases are TGTGCCAGCAGCTTCGGGGGAACGAACACTGAAGCTTTCTTT. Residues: CASSFGGTNTEAFF.

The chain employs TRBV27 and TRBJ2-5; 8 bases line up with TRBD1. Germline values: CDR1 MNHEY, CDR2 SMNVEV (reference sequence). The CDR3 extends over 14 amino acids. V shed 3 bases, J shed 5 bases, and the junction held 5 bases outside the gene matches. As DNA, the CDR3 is TGTGCCAGCAGTTTCCAGGGGGCACGGGAGACCCAGTACTTC. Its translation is CASSFQGARETQYF.

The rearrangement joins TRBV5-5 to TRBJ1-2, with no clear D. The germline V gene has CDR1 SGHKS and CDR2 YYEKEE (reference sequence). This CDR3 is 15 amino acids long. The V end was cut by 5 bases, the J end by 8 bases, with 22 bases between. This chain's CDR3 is CASSFEGRQPLGYTF. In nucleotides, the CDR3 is TGTGCCAGCAGTTTTGAGGGCAGGCAGCCCTTGGGCTACACCTTC.

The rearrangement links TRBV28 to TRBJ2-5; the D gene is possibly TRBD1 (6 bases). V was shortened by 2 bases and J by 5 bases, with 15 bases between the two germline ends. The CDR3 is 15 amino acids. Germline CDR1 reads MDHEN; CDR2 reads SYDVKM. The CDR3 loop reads CASSLQVRGGETQYF. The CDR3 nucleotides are TGTGCCAGCAGTTTACAGGTCAGGGGTGGGGAGACCCAGTACTTC.